These 10 T cell receptor beta chains were sequenced from one sample in a study of shared clonotypes between healthy human individuals. Here immunoSEQ multiplex PCR was the method, and the copy in TCRdb shows in-frame clones only, minus some. The sample includes 2 million to 2.5 million clones, 85% to 95% of them seen just once. Sequenced material: naive CD4+ T cells from PBMCs. Indicated subset: CD45RA+ positively selected. The receptors come from a man aged 18 to 30 in good health. Some clones in this sample may be carry-over from other donors' samples.

The chain joins TRBV6-6 to TRBJ2-2; 10 bases are shared with TRBD2. CDR1 and CDR2 (germline): MNHNY, SVGAGI (reference sequence). The CDR3 totals 14 residues. V was pared by 6 bases and J by 7 bases, with 5 bases of the junction left unmatched. CDR3 sequence: CASSFSGRGGELFF. The CDR3, as DNA: TGTGCCAGCAGCTTCAGCGGGAGGGGCGGGGAGCTGTTTTTT.

The chain couples TRBV28 to TRBJ1-2; D is unclear. Germline V lookup: CDR1 MDHEN, CDR2 SYDVKM. This CDR3 has 13 residues. V dropped 2 bases and J dropped 3 bases, with 7 bases sitting between them. CDR3 protein: CASSLGQHYGYTF. In DNA, the CDR3 is TGTGCCAGCAGTTTAGGGCAGCACTATGGCTACACCTTC.

This clone was seen just once. This chain joins TRBV28 and TRBJ1-1; no reliable D call. The germline V gene encodes CDR1 MDHEN and CDR2 SYDVKM. Trimming stripped 3 bases from V and 6 bases from J, with 14 bases between. The CDR3 runs 14 residues. The CDR3 loop is CASSFSGPGAEAFF. The CDR3 bases are TGTGCCAGCAGTTTCTCAGGCCCTGGTGCTGAAGCTTTCTTT.

This clone showed up just a few times. This chain links TRBV25-1 with TRBJ2-5; 7 bases are shared with TRBD1. V lost 6 bases, J lost 3 bases, and 10 bases stayed unmatched. CDR1 and CDR2 from the germline V gene are MGHDK and SYGVNS. This CDR3 spans 15 amino acids. As DNA, the CDR3 is TGTGCCAGCAGAAAAAGGGACAGCGCCAAAGAGACCCAGTACTTC. Protein product: CASRKRDSAKETQYF.

V gene TRBV5-6 combines with J gene TRBJ2-5; the D call may be TRBD1 or TRBD2 (5 bases each). The CDR3 has 15 amino acids. V gave up 4 bases and J gave up 4 bases, with 17 bases separating them. CDR1 is SGHDT and CDR2 is YYEEEE in the germline V gene. CDR3 protein: CASSDWDLRGETQYF. CDR3 DNA: TGTGCCAGCAGCGACTGGGACCTCAGAGGAGAGACCCAGTACTTC.

The chain employs TRBV2 and TRBJ2-7; 7 nucleotides match TRBD2. Germline loops: CDR1 SNHLY, CDR2 FYNNEI. Trimming removed 1 base from V and 3 bases from J; junction bases left unmatched: 9. The length of the CDR3 is 16 residues. The CDR3 DNA reads as TGTGCCAGCAGTGAAGTCCAGGAAGCGGGGCTCTACGAGCAGTACTTC. Translating gives CASSEVQEAGLYEQYF.

The rearrangement uses TRBV9 and TRBJ2-7; 7 bases agree with TRBD2. CDR1 is SGDLS, CDR2 YYNGEE, per germline. V shed 4 bases and J 0 bases; nucleotides not matched to a gene: 7. CDR3 length: 15 residues. The CDR3 is CASSTSVSSSYEQYF. CDR3 DNA: TGTGCCAGCAGCACTAGCGTATCGAGCTCCTACGAGCAGTACTTC.

This clone was seen just once. The chain uses TRBV11-2 and TRBJ1-6; 7 bases align to TRBD1. Germline values: CDR1 SGHAT, CDR2 FQNNGV. Trimming cost V 5 bases and J 3 bases; bases outside gene matches: 7. This CDR3 has 16 residues. The CDR3 loop reads CASSLETGSYNSPLHF. CDR3 coding DNA: TGTGCCAGCAGCCTCGAGACAGGGAGCTATAATTCACCCCTCCACTTT.

This clone was recorded a few times. This chain connects TRBV28 to TRBJ1-5, with D perhaps TRBD1 (5 bases). V lost 5 bases, J lost 1 base, and 6 bases lay in between. Germline V gene sequence: CDR1 MDHEN, CDR2 SYDVKM. CDR3 size: 13 residues. The CDR3 is CASSRQSNQPQHF. The CDR3 DNA sequence: TGTGCCAGCAGTAGACAGAGCAATCAGCCCCAGCATTTT.

The chain carries TRBV27 and TRBJ1-6; TRBD1 aligns across 10 bases. The CDR3 runs to 15 residues. Germline lookup yields CDR1 MNHEY and CDR2 SMNVEV (reference sequence). The V segment lost 6 bases and the J segment 10 bases; nucleotides outside the gene matches: 9. CDR3 loop: CASRDPGQGLSPLHF. DNA of the CDR3: TGTGCCAGCAGAGACCCGGGACAGGGGTTATCACCCCTCCACTTT.